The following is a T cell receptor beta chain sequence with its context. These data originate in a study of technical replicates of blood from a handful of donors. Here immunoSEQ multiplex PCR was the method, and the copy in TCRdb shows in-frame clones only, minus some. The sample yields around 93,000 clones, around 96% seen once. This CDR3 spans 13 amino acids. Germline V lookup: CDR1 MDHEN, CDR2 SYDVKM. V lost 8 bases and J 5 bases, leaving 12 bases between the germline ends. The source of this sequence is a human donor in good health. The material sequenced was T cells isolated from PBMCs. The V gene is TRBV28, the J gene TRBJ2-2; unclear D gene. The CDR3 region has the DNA TGTGCCAGCCGCTTAATGCTAACCGGGGAGCTGTTTTTT. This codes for CASRLMLTGELFF.